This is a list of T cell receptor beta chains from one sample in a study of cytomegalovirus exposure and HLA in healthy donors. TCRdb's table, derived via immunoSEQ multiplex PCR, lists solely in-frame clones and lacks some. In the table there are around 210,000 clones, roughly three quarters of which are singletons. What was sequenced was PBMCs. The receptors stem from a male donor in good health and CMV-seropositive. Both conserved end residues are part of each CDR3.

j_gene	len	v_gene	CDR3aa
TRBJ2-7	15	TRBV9	CASSVMDSGSYEQYF
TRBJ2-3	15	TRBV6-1	CASREGTFFTDTQYF
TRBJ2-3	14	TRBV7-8	CASSMTGWADTQYF
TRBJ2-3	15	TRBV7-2	CASSFSGGARDTQYF
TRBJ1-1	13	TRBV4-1	CASNWGEGTEAFF
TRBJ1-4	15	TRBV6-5	CASSYFGTENEKLFF
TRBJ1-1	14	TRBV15	CATSRGQENTEAFF
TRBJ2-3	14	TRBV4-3	CASSAGGSTDTQYF
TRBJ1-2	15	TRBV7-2	CASSLPTGGNYGYTF
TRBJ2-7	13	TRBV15	CATSRDLVGGQYF
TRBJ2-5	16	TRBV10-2	CASSESATGGLETQYF
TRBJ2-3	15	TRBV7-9	CASSLSRGLTDTQYF
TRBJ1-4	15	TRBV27	CASMVRRGFGEKLFF
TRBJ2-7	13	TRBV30	CAWSPDTAYEQYF
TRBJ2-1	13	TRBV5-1	CASSSAGNNEQFF
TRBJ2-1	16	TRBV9	CASSALAGAVYNEQFF